This T cell receptor (beta chain) originates from a study of T-cell reconstitution after alpha-beta-depleted transplantation in children. In its sample, this clonotype was seen many times. The V and J ends lost 2 bases and 1 base respectively, with 6 bases between them. Germline lookup yields CDR1 MNHEY and CDR2 SVGAGI. This CDR3 region has 13 residues. The library targeted TCRbeta and was prepared with unique molecular identifiers. TCRdb re-derived calls from the PCR reads in MiXCR, one entry per CDR3 protein. The table lists 75,000 to 100,000 distinct CDR3 sequences, roughly 8.8% of them singletons.

Sequenced here: PBMCs from the stem cell graft donor, sampled from the stem cell graft. This sequence was found in a human donor who donated a stem cell graft to a child with congenital amegakaryocytic thrombocytopenia. The chain links TRBV6-5 to TRBJ2-7; unclear D gene. The CDR3 DNA is TGTGCCAGCAGTTACAGGGTATCCTACGAGCAGTACTTC. Its protein product is CASSYRVSYEQYF.